This T cell receptor beta chain was captured in a study of T cell repertoires in cytomegalovirus infection. For the study at large: Public signatures in TCR beta pointed to CMV infection and matching HLA type.

Germline V gene sequence: CDR1 SGHRS, CDR2 YFSETQ. V lost 0 bases, J lost 0 bases, and 7 bases lay in between. This CDR3 has 16 residues. Using its own MiXCR run on the reads, TCRdb lists one record per CDR3 protein. The sample contains some 150,000 distinct CDR3 sequences, under 8% of which appear only once. Study findings and constraints: The ex vivo response was dominated by HLA-C-restricted CMV-specific TCR beta clonotypes.

This clonotype showed up many times. Its antigen is undetermined. The genes are TRBV5-1 and TRBJ2-6, with unresolved D. The sequencing sample was made of PBMCs. The receptor was derived from a human donor in good health (CMV status not recorded). Some clones in this sample may be carry-over from other donors' samples. The CDR3 here is CASSLEVTSGANVLTF. DNA of the CDR3: TGCGCCAGCAGCTTGGAGGTGACCTCTGGGGCCAACGTCCTGACTTTC.